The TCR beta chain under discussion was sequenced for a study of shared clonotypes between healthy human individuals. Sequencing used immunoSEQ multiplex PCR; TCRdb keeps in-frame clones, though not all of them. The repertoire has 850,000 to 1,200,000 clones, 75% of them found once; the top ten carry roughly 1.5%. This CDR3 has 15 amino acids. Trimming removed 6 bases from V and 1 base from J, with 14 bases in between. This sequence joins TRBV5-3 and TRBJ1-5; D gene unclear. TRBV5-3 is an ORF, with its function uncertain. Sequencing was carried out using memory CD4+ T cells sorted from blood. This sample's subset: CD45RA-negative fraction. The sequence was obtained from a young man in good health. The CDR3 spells CARTAGKGSNQPQHF. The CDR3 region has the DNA TGTGCCAGAACCGCCGGGAAGGGAAGCAATCAGCCCCAGCATTTT.